Reported below is one T cell receptor beta chain. The CDR3 runs 16 residues. Germline-derived CDR1 and CDR2 are MNHNY and SVGAGI (reference sequence). V lost 3 bases and J 1 base, leaving 13 bases between the germline ends. These data come from a study of CD8+ T cells in alopecia areata. RNA extraction was followed by reverse transcription into cDNA, which acted as the sequencing template. The repertoire was sequenced with immunoSEQ multiplex PCR; TCRdb's copy has only in-frame clones and lacks some. The sample gives roughly 200,000 clones, roughly 65% of which show up once; approximately 1.7% is in the top ten.

Sequenced material: CD4+ T cells sorted from blood, taken at week 0. This receptor was taken from a human donor with alopecia areata. The chain combines TRBV6-6 with TRBJ1-5; a possible D gene is TRBD1 (5 bases). As DNA, the CDR3 is TGTGCCAGCAGTTATCTCGGGGAGGGGAGCAATCAGCCCCAGCATTTT. This sequence encodes CASSYLGEGSNQPQHF.